The 28 T cell receptor beta chains below were found in one sample sequenced in a study of blood T cells in healthy people across ages. For the second PCR, which ran for 7 to 11 cycles, a sample-barcoded 5' primer and a J-beta primer mix were used. TCRdb fed the 5' RACE reads into MiXCR, producing one record per CDR3 protein. Among 1.5 million to 2 million distinct CDR3 sequences listed, around half were seen once. Sequencing input: blood. The receptor source for this set is a woman aged 40 to 49 in good health.

This rearrangement joins TRBV7-2 to TRBJ2-1, with D perhaps TRBD1 (5 bases). The length of the CDR3 is 15 residues. V dropped 5 bases and J dropped 5 bases, with 16 bases sitting between them. The V gene's germline CDR1 is SGHTA and CDR2 FQGNSA. The CDR3 loop is CASSKARVLDNEQFF. The CDR3 DNA reads TGTGCCAGCAGCAAAGCCAGGGTATTGGACAATGAGCAGTTCTTC.

This chain joins TRBV5-1 and TRBJ2-1; 9 bases fit TRBD2. This CDR3 contains 18 residues. Germline CDR1 and CDR2: SGHRS and YFSETQ. Losses at the gene ends were 0 bases for V and 8 bases for J; bases not matched to a gene: 15. The DNA of the CDR3 is TGCGCCAGCAGCTTGGCCATCAAGGCGGGGGGGGTTCTGGATGAGCAGTTCTTC. Encoded protein: CASSLAIKAGGVLDEQFF.

The genes are TRBV10-3 and TRBJ2-3; 10 positions agree with TRBD2. Looked up from germline, CDR1 is ENHRY and CDR2 is SYGVKD. V shed 4 bases and J 2 bases; nucleotides not matched to a gene: 6. This CDR3 spans 16 amino acids. CDR3 sequence: CAISVGSGGHTDTQYF. CDR3 nucleotides: TGTGCCATCAGTGTGGGTAGCGGGGGGCACACAGATACGCAGTATTTT.

This clonotype was seen a few times. The rearrangement uses TRBV28 and TRBJ2-7; either TRBD1 or TRBD2 may fit D (7 bases each). CDR1 MDHEN and CDR2 SYDVKM come from the germline V gene. There are 15 residues in the CDR3. The V and J ends lost 6 bases and 2 bases respectively, with 17 bases between them. CDR3 in DNA: TGTGCCAGCAGCCAACTCGGGGGGACAGCCTACGAGCAGTACTTC. Its translation is CASSQLGGTAYEQYF.

The chain links TRBV7-2 to TRBJ1-1; no definite D call. The CDR3 runs to 14 residues. The germline V gene has CDR1 SGHTA and CDR2 FQGNSA. Trimming removed 7 bases from V and 3 bases from J, with 15 bases in between. CDR3 nucleotides: TGTGCCAGCACCCTAGAGCGGATGGACACTGAAGCTTTCTTT. Its protein product is CASTLERMDTEAFF.

The chain has TRBV21-1 and TRBJ2-5. TRBV21-1 is a pseudogene. The CDR3 consists of 12 residues. CDR3 nucleotides: TGTGCCAGCGGGTCTTGGGGAACCACCCAGTACTTC. Protein product: CASGSWGTTQYF.

V gene TRBV7-8 combines with J gene TRBJ1-5; D remains unclear. Germline loops: CDR1 SGHVS, CDR2 FQNEAQ. Trimming left V 6 bases short and J 0 bases short, with 21 bases between. This CDR3 is 18 amino acids long. The CDR3 region has the DNA TGTGCCAGCAGTTTACCAGACGAAGGCGCTTATAGCAATCAGCCCCAGCATTTT. Translating it yields CASSLPDEGAYSNQPQHF.

V and J are TRBV20-1 and TRBJ2-3; the D is unclear. CDR1 is DFQATT, CDR2 SNEGSKA, per germline (reference sequence). The CDR3 is 11 amino acids. Trimming took off 5 bases at V and 5 bases at J, with 8 bases between the two ends. The CDR3 here is CSAFPVDTQYF. The CDR3, as DNA: TGCAGTGCTTTCCCCGTAGATACGCAGTATTTT.

This clonotype was picked up a small number of times. This chain uses TRBV7-2 with TRBJ2-1; 11 bases match TRBD2. The CDR3 consists of 15 residues. The germline gives CDR1 SGHTA, CDR2 FQGNSA. V shed 3 bases, J shed 5 bases, and the junction held 3 bases outside the gene matches. CDR3 protein: CASSLTSGVDNEQFF. In DNA, the CDR3 is TGTGCCAGCAGCTTGACTAGCGGGGTCGACAATGAGCAGTTCTTC.

This chain links TRBV20-1 with TRBJ2-3; TRBD2 might be the D (6 bases). Germline lookup yields CDR1 DFQATT and CDR2 SNEGSKA (reference sequence). V lost 3 bases and J lost 5, with 15 bases in between. This CDR3 has 14 amino acids. The CDR3 region is CSARAPGLGDTQYF. The CDR3 region has the DNA TGCAGTGCTAGGGCACCGGGACTGGGAGATACGCAGTATTTT.

About this clonotype: One base away lies a much larger clone, so this may be a sequencing read error. The rearrangement uses TRBV20-1 and TRBJ2-7; 7 bases line up with TRBD1. Per germline, CDR1 DFQATT and CDR2 SNEGSKA (reference sequence). V shed 6 bases and J 3 bases; nucleotides not matched to a gene: 5. The CDR3 runs 12 residues. The CDR3 DNA reads as TGCAGTGCCCCCGACAGGGTCTACGAGCAGTACTTC. It is translated as CSAPDRVYEQYF.

The chain links TRBV12-3 or TRBV12-4 to TRBJ2-5; 11 bases agree with TRBD2. The DNA end favors TRBJ2-7, so the J call may be wrong. CDR3 length: 17 residues. The CDR3: CASTGSGGDKWPSEQYF. The CDR3 DNA follows: TGTGCCAGCACCGGTAGCGGGGGGGATAAGTGGCCCTCCGAGCAGTACTTC.

The V call is TRBV7-9, the J call TRBJ2-7; D might be TRBD2 (6 bases). With 3 bases removed from V and 4 bases from J, the gap between germline ends came to 13 bases. The CDR3 sequence is 14 residues long. CDR1 is SEHNR and CDR2 is FQNEAQ in the germline V gene (reference sequence). The CDR3: CASSFRGIEYEQYF. For the CDR3, the DNA is TGTGCCAGCAGCTTCCGGGGGATTGAATACGAGCAGTACTTC.

The chain recombines TRBV9 with TRBJ1-2; the match to TRBD1 covers 10 bases. With V trimmed by 5 bases and J by 5 bases, 9 bases remained unmatched. This CDR3 spans 15 amino acids. Germline-derived CDR1 and CDR2 are SGDLS and YYNGEE. CDR3 nucleotide sequence: TGTGCCAGCAGTGACCCCCGGACAGGGGGTTATGGCTACACCTTC. Translated, it gives CASSDPRTGGYGYTF.

The chain couples TRBV5-1 to TRBJ1-2; 9 bases line up with TRBD1. There are 15 residues in the CDR3. Looked up from germline, CDR1 is SGHRS and CDR2 is YFSETQ. After removal of 4 bases from V and 4 bases from J, the junction contained 8 bases not matched to a gene. The DNA of the CDR3 is TGCGCCAGCAGCCCCTGGGACAGGGACGTCTATGGCTACACCTTC. Translated, it gives CASSPWDRDVYGYTF.

This chain connects TRBV10-3 to TRBJ1-2, with D possibly being TRBD1 (5 bases). Germline values: CDR1 ENHRY, CDR2 SYGVKD. The CDR3 totals 14 residues. Trimming cost V 7 bases and J 8 bases, with 20 bases left between them. CDR3 amino acids: CAITRGYRAGGYTF. DNA of the CDR3: TGTGCCATCACTCGGGGGTATAGGGCTGGAGGCTACACCTTC.

CDR3 DNA: TGTGCCAGCAGTTCCCCCCGTGAAGGCCTCAATCAGCCCCAGCATTTT. Protein product: CASSSPREGLNQPQHF. The chain combines TRBV7-2 with TRBJ1-5; no definite D call. CDR3 length: 16 amino acids. V shed 6 bases and J shed 3 bases, with 18 bases lying between them. Per germline, CDR1 SGHTA and CDR2 FQGNSA.

This chain uses TRBV3-1 with TRBJ1-1; D is undetermined. Germline CDR1 LGHDT, CDR2 YNNKEL (reference sequence). The CDR3 contains 14 residues. V was trimmed by 2 bases and J by 5 bases, leaving 12 bases between them. The CDR3 DNA sequence: TGTGCCAGCAGCCAATACGGGGATAGGACTGAAGCTTTCTTT. The encoded protein is CASSQYGDRTEAFF. The complete variable domain, with remaining parts taken from reference TRBV3-1 and TRBJ1-1, reads DTAVSQTPKYLVTQMGNDKSIKCEQNLGHDTMYWYKQDSKKFLKIMFSYNNKELIINETVPNRFSPKSPDKAHLNLHINSLELGDSAVYFCASSQYGDRTEAFFGQGTRLTVV.

This clonotype turned up a few times. The chain combines TRBV4-3 with TRBJ2-3; a weak D match, TRBD2 (6 bases). The CDR3 spans 14 residues. Germline-derived CDR1 and CDR2 are LGHNA and YSLEER. V gave up 0 bases and J gave up 4 bases, with 8 bases separating them. This chain's CDR3 is CASSQDVAADTQYF. The CDR3 coding sequence is TGCGCCAGCAGCCAAGATGTAGCGGCAGATACGCAGTATTTT.

The rearrangement uses TRBV4-2 and TRBJ1-1; TRBD1 agrees at 8 bases. From germline, CDR1 is LGHNA and CDR2 YNFKEQ. The CDR3 length is 15 residues. Trimming at V came to 6 bases and at J to 5 bases, leaving 11 bases not matched to a gene. The CDR3 coding sequence is TGTGCCAGCAGAAATACCGGGACAGGAAGGACTGAAGCTTTCTTT. Its protein is CASRNTGTGRTEAFF.

This clonotype was observed a handful of times. V and J are TRBV9 and TRBJ2-7, with TRBD2 identical over 9 bases. This CDR3 region has 14 residues. Trimming removed 0 bases from V and 5 bases from J; junction bases left unmatched: 3. Germline V gives CDR1 SGDLS, CDR2 YYNGEE. CDR3 protein: CASSVASGGNEQYF. The CDR3 DNA reads as TGTGCCAGCAGCGTAGCGAGCGGGGGGAACGAGCAGTACTTC.

This clonotype occurred many times. The CDR3 here is CAIRRQISSYEQYF. The CDR3 coding sequence is TGTGCCATCAGAAGACAGATTAGCTCCTACGAGCAGTACTTC. The rearrangement links TRBV10-3 to TRBJ2-7; tentatively, D is TRBD1 (5 bases). CDR3 length: 14 residues. Germline V gene data show CDR1 as ENHRY and CDR2 as SYGVKD. The germline V and J ends were trimmed by 6 bases and 0 bases, with 12 bases remaining between them.

This clonotype was observed a handful of times. The chain joins TRBV7-9 to TRBJ2-1; D remains ambiguous. Germline CDR1 is SEHNR and CDR2 is FQNEAQ (reference sequence). This CDR3 spans 13 amino acids. V was shortened by 8 bases and J by 7 bases, with 15 bases between the two germline ends. CDR3 sequence: CASPRSSLNEQFF. Here the CDR3 DNA reads TGTGCCAGCCCACGGAGCAGTCTTAATGAGCAGTTCTTC. Using reference TRBV7-9 and TRBJ2-1 for the parts outside the CDR3, the full variable domain is DTGVSQNPRHKITKRGQNVTFRCDPISEHNRLYWYRQTLGQGPEFLTYFQNEAQLEKSRLLSDRFSAERPKGSFSTLEIQRTEQGDSAMYLCASPRSSLNEQFFGPGTRLTVL.

This rearrangement joins TRBV6-5 to TRBJ2-7, with 11 bases fitting TRBD2. The J call is doubtful: the DNA matches TRBJ2-5 better. Germline V lookup: CDR1 MNHEY, CDR2 SVGAGI. The CDR3 is made up of 15 amino acids. The CDR3 DNA is TGTGCCAGCAGTTATGTAACTAGCGGGGGAGAGACCCAGTACTTC. It encodes CASSYVTSGGETQYF.

The J gene is TRBJ2-5, the V gene TRBV6-1, with 8 bases aligning to TRBD1. The V gene's germline CDR1 is MNHNS and CDR2 SASEGT. There are 14 residues in the CDR3. Unmatched junction bases numbered 6, after V lost 4 bases and J lost 5 bases. The CDR3 DNA is TGTGCCAGCAGTGCGACAGGGGTCCTGGAGACCCAGTACTTC. This encodes CASSATGVLETQYF.

This clonotype showed up just a few times. The chain recombines TRBV4-1 with TRBJ2-3, with D maybe TRBD2 (6 bases). Per germline, CDR1 MGHRA and CDR2 YSYEKL. This CDR3 is 18 amino acids long. Trimming cost V 1 base and J 3 bases, with 20 bases left between them. CDR3 DNA: TGCGCCAGCAGCCAAGCTGAAGTGGGGCCCGGGGGTACAGATACGCAGTATTTT. This sequence encodes CASSQAEVGPGGTDTQYF.

This clonotype occurred a few times. V and J are TRBV20-1 and TRBJ2-5, with 11 bases aligning to TRBD2. CDR1 and CDR2 from the germline V gene are DFQATT and SNEGSKA (reference sequence). Unmatched junction bases numbered 10, after V lost 4 bases and J lost 9 bases. The CDR3 extends over 14 amino acids. The CDR3 spells CSAKLAGVLGAQYF. The CDR3 nucleotides are TGCAGTGCTAAACTAGCGGGGGTACTAGGGGCCCAGTACTTC.

This clonotype was found many times. V is TRBV5-1 and J is TRBJ2-7; the D is unclear. V lost 0 bases and J 4 bases, leaving 8 bases between the germline ends. This CDR3 has 13 amino acids. From germline, CDR1 is SGHRS and CDR2 YFSETQ. CDR3 sequence (DNA): TGCGCCAGCAGCTTGGATGGCCGATACGAGCAGTACTTC. It encodes CASSLDGRYEQYF.